Shown below are 21 T cell receptor beta chains from a single sample sequenced in a study of human T cells and chemical hapten exposure. TCRdb itself ran the RACE reads through MiXCR, one entry per CDR3 protein. The table records 330,000 or so distinct CDR3 sequences, around 6% of them present only once. Time point noted: patch test 2, 6 weeks after DPC sensitization. Treatment in this sample: therapeutic diphenylcyclopropenone sensitization with weekly scalp DPC. The material was whole blood, obtained in connection with sensitization to the hapten diphenylcyclopropenone (DPC). The receptor source for this set is a woman aged 18 to 35 with alopecia areata. Some clones in this sample may be carry-over from other donors' samples.

In regard to this clonotype: Germline is not matched at one junction end, which may reflect a read error. The chain is built from TRBV20-1 and TRBJ2-3, with a tentative D call TRBD1 (6 bases). From germline, CDR1 is DFQATT and CDR2 SNEGSKA (reference sequence). There are 15 residues in the CDR3. The CDR3, as DNA: TGCTGTGCTAGGGCAGGACAGACCCGCACAGATACGCAGTATTTT. As protein: CCARAGQTRTDTQYF.

This clonotype was recorded many times. The chain combines TRBV20-1 with TRBJ1-1, with D maybe TRBD1 (6 bases). CDR1 and CDR2 from the germline V gene are DFQATT and SNEGSKA (reference sequence). The CDR3 consists of 13 residues. Trimming cost V 4 bases and J 3 bases, with 12 bases left between them. The CDR3: CSATGGRDTEAFF. Written as DNA, the CDR3 is TGCAGTGCTACGGGGGGCAGGGACACTGAAGCTTTCTTT.

This sequence joins TRBV29-1 and TRBJ1-5; 11 bases line up with TRBD1. CDR3 size: 13 residues. Germline CDR1 and CDR2: SQVTM and ANQGSEA. J gave up 6 bases and V 6 bases, and 4 bases lay outside the gene matches. The CDR3 loop is CSVPGQGAQPQHF. The CDR3 region has the DNA TGCAGCGTCCCCGGACAGGGGGCTCAGCCCCAGCATTTT.

The chain uses TRBV19 and TRBJ1-2; D remains ambiguous. There are 14 residues in the CDR3. V lost 6 bases and J 4 bases, leaving 15 bases between the germline ends. Per the germline V gene, CDR1 is LNHDA and CDR2 is SQIVND (reference sequence). This CDR3 reads CASSDSTDGYGYTF. The DNA of the CDR3 is TGTGCCAGTAGCGACTCAACTGACGGCTATGGCTACACCTTC.

The rearrangement joins TRBV6-2 or TRBV6-3 to TRBJ2-7; no clear D. The CDR3 has 12 amino acids. Germline CDR1 MNHEY, CDR2 SVGEGT. V gave up 8 bases and J gave up 7 bases, with 15 bases separating them. The CDR3 bases are TGTGCCAGCCGGCCTTCAATGGGGGAGCAGTACTTC. It codes for CASRPSMGEQYF.

This chain uses TRBV7-2 with TRBJ2-3, with a possible D match to TRBD2 (7 bases). CDR3 length equals 16 residues. From germline, CDR1 is SGHTA and CDR2 FQGNSA. V was trimmed by 2 bases and J by 4 bases, leaving 16 bases between them. This CDR3 reads CASSLWEGGQADTQYF. The CDR3 DNA is TGTGCCAGCAGCTTATGGGAGGGGGGGCAGGCAGATACGCAGTATTTT.

This clonotype was observed a handful of times. This rearrangement joins TRBV24-1 to TRBJ2-1; TRBD1 matches 8 bases. CDR3 size: 17 residues. V dropped 4 bases and J dropped 0; count of bases not matched to a gene: 7. From germline, CDR1 is KGHDR and CDR2 SFDVKD. As DNA, the CDR3 is TGTGCCACCAGTGAGTCAGGGGGCCTGAGCTCCTACAATGAGCAGTTCTTC. Translation: CATSESGGLSSYNEQFF.

This clonotype appeared many times. The chain joins TRBV12-3 or TRBV12-4 to TRBJ2-7, with 8 bases fitting TRBD2. This CDR3 region has 15 residues. The J segment lost 6 bases and the V segment lost 0 bases, leaving 7 bases of the junction unmatched. CDR3 nucleotide sequence: TGTGCCAGCAGTTTAGCGCGCAGCGGGGGCGCCGAGCAGTACTTC. It translates to CASSLARSGGAEQYF.

In its sample, this clonotype was seen many times. The chain uses TRBV28 and TRBJ2-7, with 8 positions matching TRBD1. The CDR3 runs 14 residues. CDR1 is MDHEN and CDR2 is SYDVKM in the germline V gene. Germline trimming cut 5 bases from V and 3 bases from J; bases unmatched to any gene: 6. The CDR3 DNA reads as TGTGCCAGCAGTATTACCGGGACAGGCTACGAGCAGTACTTC. Translating gives CASSITGTGYEQYF.

There are many counts of this clonotype. J is TRBJ1-5 and V is TRBV7-8; D is ambiguous. Trimming took off 4 bases at V and 6 bases at J, with 10 bases between the two ends. Germline V gene lookup returns CDR1 SGHVS and CDR2 FQNEAQ. The CDR3 runs to 13 residues. This CDR3 is CASSYKPLQPQHF. The CDR3 coding sequence is TGTGCCAGCAGCTATAAGCCACTTCAGCCCCAGCATTTT. The complete variable domain, with remaining parts taken from reference TRBV7-8 and TRBJ1-5, reads GAGVSQSPRYKVAKRGQDVALRCDPISGHVSLFWYQQALGQGPEFLTYFQNEAQLDKSGLPSDRFFAERPEGSVSTLKIQRTQQEDSAVYLCASSYKPLQPQHFGDGTRLSIL.

The chain uses TRBV5-4 and TRBJ1-3; 9 nucleotides line up with TRBD1. The CDR3 totals 18 residues. The V segment lost 4 bases and the J segment 0 bases; nucleotides outside the gene matches: 11. CDR1 is SGHNT, CDR2 YYREEE, per germline (reference sequence). CDR3 nucleotides: TGTGCCAGCAGCCGGGACAGGGCGCCGATAAACTCTGGAAACACCATATATTTT. Amino acid sequence: CASSRDRAPINSGNTIYF.

This clonotype was seen a handful of times. The chain joins TRBV4-3 to TRBJ2-1; 10 positions match TRBD1. This CDR3 contains 16 residues. Germline values: CDR1 LGHNA, CDR2 YSLEER. The V and J ends lost 0 bases and 8 bases, in that order; junction bases with no gene match: 7. The CDR3 loop reads CASSQDRDRGKDEQFF. In DNA form, the CDR3 reads TGCGCCAGCAGCCAAGATAGGGACAGGGGCAAAGATGAGCAGTTCTTC.

For this clonotype: One junction end disagrees with the germline gene, perhaps due to a read error. The chain recombines TRBV28 with TRBJ2-3; D tentatively fits TRBD1 or TRBD2 (6 bases each). The germline V gene encodes CDR1 MDHEN and CDR2 SYDVKM. This CDR3 contains 13 residues. The CDR3: CASSLPGADMQYF. CDR3 nucleotide sequence: TGTGCCAGCAGTTTGCCGGGGGCAGATATGCAGTATTTT.

This clonotype was seen at least ten times. The chain carries TRBV29-1 and TRBJ1-1; unclear D gene. V lost 4 bases and J 8 bases, leaving 14 bases between the germline ends. Germline-derived CDR1 and CDR2 are SQVTM and ANQGSEA. The CDR3 covers 12 residues. CDR3 amino acids: CSVVHFGPEAFF. The CDR3 nucleotides are TGCAGCGTTGTGCACTTTGGCCCCGAAGCTTTCTTT.

This clonotype was detected only a few times. A much bigger clone sits one base away, suggesting this may be a read error. CDR3 residues: CASSFPYEQYF. The CDR3 DNA is TGTGCCAGCAGCTTCCCCTACGAGCAGTACTTC. V and J are TRBV6-2 or TRBV6-3 and TRBJ2-7; D ambiguous. The CDR3 runs 11 residues. Trimming left V 6 bases short and J 2 bases short, with 5 bases between. CDR1 is MNHEY, CDR2 SVGEGT, per germline.

The rearrangement joins TRBV5-1 to TRBJ2-2; D unresolved. V shed 2 bases and J shed 3 bases, with 8 bases lying between them. CDR1 and CDR2 from the germline V gene are SGHRS and YFSETQ. This CDR3 spans 14 amino acids. The chain's CDR3 is CASSFDSDTGELFF. The DNA of the CDR3 is TGCGCCAGCAGCTTTGACTCCGACACCGGGGAGCTGTTTTTT.

This chain links TRBV10-3 with TRBJ1-3; maybe TRBD1 (6 bases). The CDR3 is 19 residues long. Germline values: CDR1 ENHRY, CDR2 SYGVKD. Between the trimmed V and J ends, which lost 3 bases and 0 bases, there was a span of 21 bases. CDR3 in amino acids: CAISDWYGGIGDSGNTIYF. In nucleotides, the CDR3 is TGTGCCATCAGTGATTGGTACGGGGGCATTGGTGACTCTGGAAACACCATATATTTT.

This clonotype was seen a handful of times. The V call is TRBV6-5, the J call TRBJ1-6; possible D gene TRBD1, 5 bases. Trimming took off 8 bases at V and 6 bases at J, with 23 bases between the two ends. The CDR3 is made up of 17 amino acids. Germline lookup yields CDR1 MNHEY and CDR2 SVGAGI. DNA for the CDR3: TGTGCCAGCTCCCGGCCAACTTCGGGGGGTCTTAATTCACCCCTCCACTTT. This encodes CASSRPTSGGLNSPLHF.

Only a few counts were recorded for this clonotype. The chain recombines TRBV7-2 with TRBJ2-5; no clear D. The CDR3 consists of 14 residues. Trimming removed 5 bases from V and 5 bases from J, with 15 bases in between. The germline V gene has CDR1 SGHTA and CDR2 FQGNSA. CDR3 bases: TGTGCCAGCAGCCCCCCCTGGTCCAAGGAGACCCAGTACTTC. Its protein is CASSPPWSKETQYF.

This clonotype was observed a few times. This chain uses TRBV7-9 with TRBJ2-4; D gene ambiguous. This CDR3 contains 14 residues. Germline CDR1 SEHNR, CDR2 FQNEAQ (reference sequence). Trimming shortened V by 2 bases and J by 4 bases, and 9 bases separated the two germline ends. DNA for the CDR3: TGTGCCAGCAGCTTATCGGCTAGTAAAAACATTCAGTACTTC. It translates to CASSLSASKNIQYF.

There are a few counts of this clonotype. The chain combines TRBV20-1 with TRBJ2-5, with 7 bases that match TRBD2. The CDR3 has 14 amino acids. V shed 2 bases, J shed 2 bases, and the junction held 5 bases outside the gene matches. The germline gives CDR1 DFQATT, CDR2 SNEGSKA (reference sequence). The CDR3 sequence: CSARLGLPQETQYF. The CDR3 DNA follows: TGCAGTGCTAGATTGGGACTACCTCAAGAGACCCAGTACTTC.